A selection of T cell receptor beta chains follows, all from one sample in a study of cytomegalovirus exposure and HLA in healthy donors. The protocol was immunoSEQ multiplex PCR, while the TCRdb copy is restricted to in-frame clones and leaves out a portion. Among over 90,000 clones, 76% were seen once, and the ten largest hold over 15%. Sequenced input: PBMCs. These receptors all stem from a woman aged 55-75 years in good health and CMV-seropositive. Each CDR3 is given with its conserved first and last residue. The D gene is left open where the match is weak. Rows give clone size only sometimes, using once, few, many, or a class for an expanded clone.

V	D	size	length	J	CDR3	DNA
TRBV4-1	TRBD2	-	15	TRBJ2-2	CASSQGRELAGELFF	TGCGCCAGCAGCCAAGGGCGGGAGCTAGCCGGGGAGCTGTTTTTT
TRBV7-9	-	-	13	TRBJ2-5	CASSQLRVETQYF	TGTGCCAGCAGCCAACTGAGAGTAGAGACCCAGTACTTC
TRBV4-1	TRBD2	-	16	TRBJ2-4	CASSQVAGLAKNIQYF	TGCGCCAGCAGCCAAGTAGCGGGGCTAGCCAAAAACATTCAGTACTTC
TRBV7-9	-	-	14	TRBJ1-2	CASSLSTAIYGYTF	TGTGCCAGCAGCTTATCTACAGCAATCTATGGCTACACCTTC
TRBV6-1	-	few	14	TRBJ1-1	CASSPRGQNTEAFF	TGTGCCAGCAGTCCGAGGGGACAGAACACTGAAGCTTTCTTT
TRBV27	-	-	19	TRBJ2-4	CASSPYRGRAGISKNIQYF	TGTGCCAGCAGTCCTTACAGGGGAAGAGCGGGTATATCCAAAAACATTCAGTACTTC
TRBV2	-	-	16	TRBJ2-7	CASSEARRELPYEQYF	TGTGCCAGCAGTGAAGCGCGGCGGGAACTTCCCTACGAGCAGTACTTC
TRBV29-1	-	-	14	TRBJ1-1	CSVTRGGVNTEAFF	TGCAGCGTCACCCGAGGGGGAGTGAACACTGAAGCTTTCTTT
TRBV30	-	-	14	TRBJ1-1	CAWSVSGGATEAFF	TGTGCCTGGAGTGTATCTGGGGGCGCAACTGAAGCTTTCTTT
TRBV7-9	-	-	15	TRBJ2-2	CATPRGRTNTGELFF	TGTGCCACCCCTCGGGGGAGGACGAACACCGGGGAGCTGTTTTTT
TRBV2	-	-	18	TRBJ1-3	CASNKGGLLDRSGNTIYF	TGTGCCAGCAATAAAGGCGGACTTTTAGATCGCTCTGGAAACACCATATATTTT
TRBV6-1	TRBD1	-	15	TRBJ2-7	CASSVSGTVLYEQYF	TGTGCCAGCAGTGTCTCCGGGACAGTCTTATACGAGCAGTACTTC
TRBV5-6	-	-	12	TRBJ2-3	CASSLYSDTQYF	TGTGCCAGCAGCTTGTATTCTGATACGCAGTATTTT
TRBV30	TRBD1	-	14	TRBJ1-1	CAWSVLGQGAEAFF	TGTGCCTGGAGTGTATTAGGACAGGGCGCTGAAGCTTTCTTT
TRBV19	-	-	14	TRBJ1-4	CASSMRGSSEKLFF	TGTGCCAGTAGTATGCGGGGGAGCAGTGAAAAACTGTTTTTT
TRBV27	-	-	12	TRBJ1-5	CASGQSYQPQHF	TGTGCCAGCGGGCAATCCTATCAGCCCCAGCATTTT
TRBV28	TRBD1	few	14	TRBJ2-7	CASSLTGGPYEQYF	TGTGCCAGCAGTTTAACAGGGGGACCCTACGAGCAGTACTTC
TRBV27	TRBD1	-	15	TRBJ2-1	CASSLSGGAYNEQFF	TGTGCCAGCAGTTTATCAGGGGGCGCCTACAATGAGCAGTTCTTC